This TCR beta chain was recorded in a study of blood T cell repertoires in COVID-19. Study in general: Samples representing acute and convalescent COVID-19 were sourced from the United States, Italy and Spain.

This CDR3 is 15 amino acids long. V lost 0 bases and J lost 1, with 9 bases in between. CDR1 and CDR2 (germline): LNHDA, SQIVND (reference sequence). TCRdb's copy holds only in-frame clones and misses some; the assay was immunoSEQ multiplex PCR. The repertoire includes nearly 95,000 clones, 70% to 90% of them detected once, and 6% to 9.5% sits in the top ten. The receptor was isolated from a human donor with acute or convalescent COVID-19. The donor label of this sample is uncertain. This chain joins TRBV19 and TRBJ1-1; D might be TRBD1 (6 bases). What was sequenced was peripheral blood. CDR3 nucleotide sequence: TGTGCCAGTAGTATAGATTCCAGGGGGAACACTGAAGCTTTCTTT. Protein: CASSIDSRGNTEAFF. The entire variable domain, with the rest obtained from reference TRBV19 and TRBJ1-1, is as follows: DGGITQSPKYLFRKEGQNVTLSCEQNLNHDAMYWYRQDPGQGLRLIYYSQIVNDFQKGDIAEGYSVSREKKESFPLTVTSAQKNPTAFYLCASSIDSRGNTEAFFGQGTRLTVV.